Listed below are T cell receptor beta chains from one sample, sequenced in a study of patients and donors after allogeneic stem cell transplantation. Each CDR3 protein gets one entry after TCRdb re-called the RT-PCR reads with MiXCR. The sample consists of 200,000 to 250,000 distinct CDR3 sequences, less than 15% of them appearing once. The sample comprised blood, either unsorted or a sorted T cell fraction (not recorded which). These receptor sequences come from a human donor who was either an allogeneic HSCT recipient or a stem cell or donor lymphocyte infusion donor (not recorded which). It is not recorded whose cells these are; they may come from a transplant donor. The CDR3 runs from the conserved cysteine through the conserved F or W. D genes are given only for firm matches. Rows may omit the clone size; those that give it use once, few, many or a size class.

abundance: few; v_gene: TRBV7-3; d_gene: TRBD1; j_gene: TRBJ1-2; CDR3nt: TGTGCCAGCAGCCCTCAGGGGGTAGGAGGCTACACCTTC; CDR3aa: CASSPQGVGGYTF
abundance: .; v_gene: TRBV2; d_gene: .; j_gene: TRBJ2-5; CDR3nt: TGTGCCAGCAGTGAACTAAGGGGAGTGGAGACCCAGTACTTC; CDR3aa: CASSELRGVETQYF
abundance: many; v_gene: TRBV20-1; d_gene: TRBD1; j_gene: TRBJ1-2; CDR3nt: TGCAGTGCTAGCCAGGGGACAGGGGGCTATGGCTACACCTTC; CDR3aa: CSASQGTGGYGYTF
abundance: .; v_gene: TRBV20-1; d_gene: .; j_gene: TRBJ1-2; CDR3nt: TGCAGTGCTAGAGATCTGGGGGGAGACGGCTACACCTTC; CDR3aa: CSARDLGGDGYTF
abundance: many; v_gene: TRBV6-1; d_gene: .; j_gene: TRBJ2-7; CDR3nt: TGTGCCAGCAGTGCCCGTCAGAAATTTCCCTACGAGCAGTACTTC; CDR3aa: CASSARQKFPYEQYF
abundance: many; v_gene: TRBV20-1; d_gene: .; j_gene: TRBJ2-3; CDR3nt: TGCAGTGCTAGAGAGGCCAGGCCCCAAACAGATACGCAGTATTTT; CDR3aa: CSAREARPQTDTQYF
abundance: few; v_gene: TRBV9; d_gene: TRBD2; j_gene: TRBJ2-5; CDR3nt: TGTGCCAGCAGTGGAGGACTAGCGGTACAAGAGACCCAGTACTTC; CDR3aa: CASSGGLAVQETQYF
abundance: few; v_gene: TRBV3-1; d_gene: .; j_gene: TRBJ1-2; CDR3nt: TGTGCCAGCAGCCAACAAACAGCCTATGGCTACACCTTC; CDR3aa: CASSQQTAYGYTF
abundance: few; v_gene: TRBV7-2; d_gene: .; j_gene: TRBJ2-7; CDR3nt: TGTGCCAGCAGTGAACAGGGAGGAATTTCCTACGAGCAGTACTTC; CDR3aa: CASSEQGGISYEQYF
abundance: .; v_gene: TRBV9; d_gene: TRBD1; j_gene: TRBJ1-6; CDR3nt: TGTGCCAGCAGCGTAGGGGACAGGGGGAATTCACCCCTCCACTTT; CDR3aa: CASSVGDRGNSPLHF
abundance: .; v_gene: TRBV5-6; d_gene: .; j_gene: TRBJ2-6; CDR3nt: TGTGCCAGCAGCTTGCCCCAGAGCTCTGGGGCCAACGTCCTGACTTTC; CDR3aa: CASSLPQSSGANVLTF
abundance: few; v_gene: TRBV29-1; d_gene: TRBD1; j_gene: TRBJ1-5; CDR3nt: TGCAGCGTTAACACAGGGGGAGGCAATCAGCCCCAGCATTTT; CDR3aa: CSVNTGGGNQPQHF
abundance: .; v_gene: TRBV6-2/TRBV6-3; d_gene: .; j_gene: TRBJ2-7; CDR3nt: TGTGCCAGCAGTTTGCTCGGGGAGCAGTACTTC; CDR3aa: CASSLLGEQYF
abundance: many; v_gene: TRBV18; d_gene: .; j_gene: TRBJ2-1; CDR3nt: TGTGCCAGCTCACCGAGGGATGGAGGGTACACCAATGAGCAGTTCTTC; CDR3aa: CASSPRDGGYTNEQFF
abundance: many; v_gene: TRBV25-1; d_gene: .; j_gene: TRBJ2-3; CDR3nt: TGTGCCAGCAGTGACCCCTTAAGGCCCGGTGGGACGCAGTATTTT; CDR3aa: CASSDPLRPGGTQYF
abundance: .; v_gene: TRBV2; d_gene: TRBD1; j_gene: TRBJ2-6; CDR3nt: TGTGCCAGCAGGAGAGCCCTTGGCAGGGGGCTTGGGGCCAACGTCCTGACTTTC; CDR3aa: CASRRALGRGLGANVLTF
abundance: .; v_gene: TRBV20-1; d_gene: .; j_gene: TRBJ2-3; CDR3nt: TGCAGTGGTGGGGGGGCCGGAGATACGCAGTATTTT; CDR3aa: CSGGGAGDTQYF
abundance: .; v_gene: TRBV11-3; d_gene: .; j_gene: TRBJ2-6; CDR3nt: TGTGCCAGCAGCGGGGAAGTAGGGGCTGGGGCCAACGTCCTGACTTTC; CDR3aa: CASSGEVGAGANVLTF
abundance: .; v_gene: TRBV20-1; d_gene: .; j_gene: TRBJ2-3; CDR3nt: TGCAGTGCTAGAGGTTCGGCGGCCCGCACGACAGATACGCAGTATTTT; CDR3aa: CSARGSAARTTDTQYF
abundance: .; v_gene: TRBV24-1; d_gene: TRBD1; j_gene: TRBJ1-2; CDR3nt: TGTGCCACCAGTGATCATCGGACAGGGTACTTAGATGGCTACACCTTC; CDR3aa: CATSDHRTGYLDGYTF
abundance: .; v_gene: TRBV19; d_gene: .; j_gene: TRBJ1-1; CDR3nt: TGTGCCAGTAGTATAGATCTATTCCAGAACACTGAAGCTTTCTTT; CDR3aa: CASSIDLFQNTEAFF
abundance: .; v_gene: TRBV7-8; d_gene: TRBD2; j_gene: TRBJ2-5; CDR3nt: TGTGACAGCAGCGCCTTGGTAGCGGGCGGCCCGGAGACCCAGTACTTC; CDR3aa: CDSSALVAGGPETQYF
abundance: many; v_gene: TRBV7-2; d_gene: TRBD1; j_gene: TRBJ2-1; CDR3nt: TGTGCCAGCAGCAAGGACAGGGCTACCTACAATGAGCAGTTCTTC; CDR3aa: CASSKDRATYNEQFF
abundance: .; v_gene: TRBV5-1; d_gene: .; j_gene: TRBJ1-1; CDR3nt: TGCGCCAGCAGCACCGGGGACAACATGAACACTGAAGCTTTCTTT; CDR3aa: CASSTGDNMNTEAFF
abundance: few; v_gene: TRBV7-2; d_gene: .; j_gene: TRBJ1-5; CDR3nt: TGTGCCAGCAGCTCTGGCCGGCAGCCCCAGCATTTT; CDR3aa: CASSSGRQPQHF
abundance: many; v_gene: TRBV12-3/TRBV12-4; d_gene: TRBD1; j_gene: TRBJ1-5; CDR3nt: TGTGCCAGCAGTTTGACAGGGTGGAATCAGCCCCAGCATTTT; CDR3aa: CASSLTGWNQPQHF
abundance: few; v_gene: TRBV20-1; d_gene: .; j_gene: TRBJ1-1; CDR3nt: TGCAGTGCTAGAGTGGCGGGAGTCACTGAAGCTTTCTTT; CDR3aa: CSARVAGVTEAFF
abundance: many; v_gene: TRBV2; d_gene: .; j_gene: TRBJ1-4; CDR3nt: TGTGCCAGCGGGAGAGGGGTAAATGAAAAACTGTTTTTT; CDR3aa: CASGRGVNEKLFF
abundance: .; v_gene: TRBV15; d_gene: .; j_gene: TRBJ2-7; CDR3nt: TGTGCCACCAGCAGGGGCCGGGGGTCTGGGACAGTTTTCTCCTACGAGCAGTACTTC; CDR3aa: CATSRGRGSGTVFSYEQYF
abundance: .; v_gene: TRBV3-1; d_gene: .; j_gene: TRBJ1-1; CDR3nt: TGTGCCAGCAGCCGCGTCTCGAACACTGAAGCTTTCTTT; CDR3aa: CASSRVSNTEAFF
abundance: few; v_gene: TRBV5-1; d_gene: TRBD1; j_gene: TRBJ1-5; CDR3nt: TGCGCCACACACCGACAGGGGGCAGGTCAGCCCCAGCATTTT; CDR3aa: CATHRQGAGQPQHF
abundance: few; v_gene: TRBV7-2; d_gene: TRBD2; j_gene: TRBJ2-7; CDR3nt: TGTGCCAGCAGCGCCTCTAGCGGGAGGACCTACGAGCAGTACTTC; CDR3aa: CASSASSGRTYEQYF
abundance: few; v_gene: TRBV3-1; d_gene: TRBD2; j_gene: TRBJ2-2; CDR3nt: TGTGCCAGCAGCCAAGATCTTCTTAGCGGGAGATACACCGGGGAGCTGTTTTTT; CDR3aa: CASSQDLLSGRYTGELFF
abundance: many; v_gene: TRBV12-3/TRBV12-4; d_gene: .; j_gene: TRBJ1-1; CDR3nt: TGTGCCAGCAGTCCCGGACTTTTTTCCTCGAACACTGAAGCTTTCTTT; CDR3aa: CASSPGLFSSNTEAFF
abundance: many; v_gene: TRBV29-1; d_gene: .; j_gene: TRBJ2-5; CDR3nt: TGCAGCATTACGAGGGGCCGGGAGACCCAGTACTTC; CDR3aa: CSITRGRETQYF
abundance: few; v_gene: TRBV20-1; d_gene: .; j_gene: TRBJ1-4; CDR3nt: TGCAGTGCTAGAGAACGTGGGTCCAGGGAAAAACTGTTTTTT; CDR3aa: CSARERGSREKLFF
abundance: few; v_gene: TRBV2; d_gene: TRBD1; j_gene: TRBJ1-2; CDR3nt: TGTGCCAGCAGTCGGACAGGGGGCCATGGCTACACCTTC; CDR3aa: CASSRTGGHGYTF
abundance: many; v_gene: TRBV28; d_gene: .; j_gene: TRBJ2-2; CDR3nt: TGTGCCAGCAACGTGGGAGAGAGGTTTTTCGCGAACACCGGGGAGCTGTTTTTT; CDR3aa: CASNVGERFFANTGELFF
abundance: many; v_gene: TRBV9; d_gene: TRBD2; j_gene: TRBJ2-1; CDR3nt: TGTGCCAGCAGCGCGACCGGGACTAGCGGGAACAATGAGCAGTTCTTC; CDR3aa: CASSATGTSGNNEQFF
abundance: few; v_gene: TRBV7-2; d_gene: .; j_gene: TRBJ1-1; CDR3nt: TGTGCCAGCAGCTTAGCTATCCAGGGCCACAACACTGAAGCTTTCTTT; CDR3aa: CASSLAIQGHNTEAFF
abundance: .; v_gene: TRBV5-6; d_gene: .; j_gene: TRBJ2-5; CDR3nt: TGTGCCAGCAGCTTGGAGTGGGAGACCCAGTACTTC; CDR3aa: CASSLEWETQYF
abundance: .; v_gene: TRBV5-5; d_gene: .; j_gene: TRBJ1-4; CDR3nt: TGTGCCAGCAGCAAGGGGGGAACTAATGAAAAACTGTTTTTT; CDR3aa: CASSKGGTNEKLFF
abundance: many; v_gene: TRBV5-1; d_gene: .; j_gene: TRBJ2-7; CDR3nt: TGCGCCAGCAGCTTGGACACCGGCGGCCTCGAGCAGTACTTC; CDR3aa: CASSLDTGGLEQYF
abundance: many; v_gene: TRBV6-2/TRBV6-3; d_gene: TRBD1; j_gene: TRBJ1-2; CDR3nt: TGTGCCAGCAGTTTCCCGGGACAGGGGACCCCAGGCTATGGCTACACCTTC; CDR3aa: CASSFPGQGTPGYGYTF
abundance: .; v_gene: TRBV9; d_gene: .; j_gene: TRBJ2-1; CDR3nt: TGTGCCAGCAGCGTAGGTCCTTGGGGCGGGCGAGGGGAGCAGTTCTTC; CDR3aa: CASSVGPWGGRGEQFF
abundance: many; v_gene: TRBV11-2; d_gene: TRBD1; j_gene: TRBJ1-1; CDR3nt: TGTGCCAGCAGCCCTCGGACAGGCGCAAACACTGAAGCTTTCTTT; CDR3aa: CASSPRTGANTEAFF
abundance: .; v_gene: TRBV1; d_gene: .; j_gene: TRBJ2-1; CDR3nt: TGCACCAGCAGCGACCGGGACTTGGAGCAGTTCTTC; CDR3aa: CTSSDRDLEQFF
abundance: few; v_gene: TRBV9; d_gene: .; j_gene: TRBJ1-1; CDR3nt: TGTGCCAGCAGCGTAGTTTCAGCCGGGGGCACTGAAGCTTTCTTT; CDR3aa: CASSVVSAGGTEAFF
abundance: few; v_gene: TRBV4-1; d_gene: .; j_gene: TRBJ1-1; CDR3nt: TGCGCCGCGAGGGGCAGCGGGAACACTGAAGCTTTCTTT; CDR3aa: CAARGSGNTEAFF
abundance: .; v_gene: TRBV7-2; d_gene: .; j_gene: TRBJ2-3; CDR3nt: TGTGCCAGCAGCTTAGAGGGCCCAGATACGCAGTATTTT; CDR3aa: CASSLEGPDTQYF
abundance: few; v_gene: TRBV27; d_gene: .; j_gene: TRBJ2-1; CDR3nt: TGTGCCAGCAGTAACAGGGTTTTTACATTACTCAATGAGCAGTTCTTC; CDR3aa: CASSNRVFTLLNEQFF
abundance: few; v_gene: TRBV5-1; d_gene: .; j_gene: TRBJ2-2; CDR3nt: TGCGCCAGCAGCTCCTTTATTACAACGAACACCGGGGAGCTGTTTTTT; CDR3aa: CASSSFITTNTGELFF
abundance: .; v_gene: TRBV6-1; d_gene: .; j_gene: TRBJ2-1; CDR3nt: TGTGCCAGCGGGGGTGGAAGCGGGCGCTACAATGAGCAGTTCTTC; CDR3aa: CASGGGSGRYNEQFF
abundance: .; v_gene: TRBV27; d_gene: TRBD2; j_gene: TRBJ2-2; CDR3nt: TGTGCCAGCAGGATTACTAGCGGGAGTGCCGGGGAGCTGTTTTTT; CDR3aa: CASRITSGSAGELFF
abundance: few; v_gene: TRBV20-1; d_gene: .; j_gene: TRBJ2-5; CDR3nt: TGCAGTCGAGGGGGGGCGCAAGAGACCCAGTACTTC; CDR3aa: CSRGGAQETQYF
abundance: many; v_gene: TRBV27; d_gene: .; j_gene: TRBJ1-1; CDR3nt: TGTGCCAGCAGTCTCCAAGGGGAGACTGAAGCTTTCTTT; CDR3aa: CASSLQGETEAFF
abundance: .; v_gene: TRBV19; d_gene: .; j_gene: TRBJ1-4; CDR3nt: TGTGCCAGTAGTATACTTCCCGGTCACTCCGGGCGAAGAAATGAAAAACTGTTTTTT; CDR3aa: CASSILPGHSGRRNEKLFF